This T cell receptor beta chain stems from a study of T cell repertoires in cytomegalovirus infection (dated by TCRdb to the late 2010s). Notes on the research overall: Recently identified HLA-C-restricted CMV epitopes, whose presentation resists viral immunomodulation, were targeted by peptide stimulations together with well-studied HLA-B-restricted epitopes. The HLA type of each donor mattered for the analysis, because public TCR beta signatures pointed to carriage of CMV infection along with the matching HLA type.

The sample was run on an Illumina HiSeq 1500. Clones were called with MiXCR by TCRdb after fastp trimmed the public reads at Q25, and only in-frame beta chains were retained. Rows matching on CDR3 protein sequence are summarized as one entry with the most common DNA and genes. Here the sample has 570,000 or so distinct CDR3 sequences; around two fifths occur a single time. The ten largest clonotypes hold roughly 50% of the sample. General study outcomes and caveats: The ex vivo response was dominated by HLA-C-restricted CMV-specific TCR beta clonotypes, which also provided the single most frequent clonotype in two of eight donors. Cumulative frequency of public TCR beta family members discriminated carriers of CMV infection plus the relevant HLA type in this cohort and an independent approximately 370-donor cohort.

The germline V and J ends show losses of 4 bases and 6 bases respectively, and no gene match explains 16 bases of the junction. CDR1 and CDR2 (SEHNR, FQNEAQ) derive from the germline V gene (reference sequence). The CDR3, from cysteine to phenylalanine, totals 18 residues. The sequence is cut down to CDR3 DNA, 54 bases in frame from base 1. This specimen's treatment or condition label, per the study, means: in vitro stimulation with specific CMV peptide epitopes to enrich CMV-specific T cells. Points on this clonotype: There is no known antigen for this receptor. Per-base quality was not reported, and no clone a single base away is much larger than it.

The rearranged chain carries TRBV7-9 and TRBJ2-2; the junction holds 8 bases that match TRBD2. The receptor's source is a human donor in good health (CMV status not recorded). Some clones in this sample may be carry-over from other donors' samples. Sequencing used cultured PBMCs, obtained from culture after CMV antigen stimulation. The CDR3 region: CASSSGATAGGGAGELFF. The bases are TGTGCCAGCAGCTCGGGAGCTACGGCGGGAGGAGGTGCCGGGGAGCTGTTTTTT.